Listed below are T cell receptor beta chains from one sample, sequenced in a study of OX40 agonist ivuxolimab in advanced cancers. The assay was immunoSEQ multiplex PCR, and TCRdb's table has in-frame clones only and misses some. The data contain 65,000 to 80,000 clones, 89% of them singletons. The sequenced sample was CD4+ or CD8+ T cells sorted from blood, obtained in a trial of the OX40 agonist ivuxolimab. All receptors come from an adult with an advanced solid tumor such as melanoma, head and neck, liver or kidney cancer. Each CDR3 is given with its conserved first and last residue. Each record gives: D gene, J gene, clone size, V gene, CDR3 protein, CDR3 DNA. The D gene is left open where the match is weak. Size is stated for part of the rows, as once, few or many counts, or as a class when the clone is expanded.

D: .; J: TRBJ2-3; size: .; V: TRBV7-2; CDR3: CASSSHPDGLGTQYF; DNA: TGTGCCAGCAGCTCGCACCCGGACGGCCTCGGGACGCAGTATTTT
D: .; J: TRBJ2-1; size: .; V: TRBV11-2; CDR3: CASSLSITSSNEQFF; DNA: TGTGCCAGCAGCTTATCTATTACTAGTTCCAATGAGCAGTTCTTC
D: TRBD1; J: TRBJ2-7; size: once; V: TRBV11-1; CDR3: CASSLPGTGSHEQYF; DNA: TGTGCCAGCAGCTTGCCCGGGACAGGGAGCCACGAGCAGTACTTC
D: .; J: TRBJ1-1; size: .; V: TRBV19; CDR3: CASSLLGRTEAFF; DNA: TGTGCCAGTAGTCTTCTGGGGAGGACTGAAGCTTTCTTT
D: TRBD1; J: TRBJ2-7; size: .; V: TRBV7-2; CDR3: CASSLSQGATYEQYF; DNA: TGTGCCAGCAGCTTAAGTCAGGGGGCAACCTACGAGCAGTACTTC
D: TRBD1; J: TRBJ2-7; size: .; V: TRBV6-5; CDR3: CASSHQGQGAREQYF; DNA: TGTGCCAGCAGCCACCAGGGACAGGGGGCGCGCGAGCAGTACTTC
D: TRBD2; J: TRBJ2-3; size: .; V: TRBV18; CDR3: CASSPQAGVSTDTQYF; DNA: TGTGCCAGCTCACCACAGGCGGGAGTCAGCACAGATACGCAGTATTTT
D: TRBD1; J: TRBJ1-2; size: .; V: TRBV6-5; CDR3: CASSSADRWNYGYTF; DNA: TGTGCCAGCAGTTCCGCGGACAGGTGGAATTATGGCTACACCTTC
D: .; J: TRBJ1-3; size: .; V: TRBV6-5; CDR3: CASSYSRGSGNTIYF; DNA: TGTGCCAGCAGTTACTCGAGAGGGTCTGGAAACACCATATATTTT
D: .; J: TRBJ1-1; size: few; V: TRBV15; CDR3: CATSSYRNTEAFF; DNA: TGTGCCACCAGCAGCTACAGGAACACTGAAGCTTTCTTT
D: .; J: TRBJ1-5; size: .; V: TRBV27; CDR3: CASSLYGGGSNQPQHF; DNA: TGTGCCAGCAGTTTATACGGAGGGGGGAGCAATCAGCCCCAGCATTTT
D: .; J: TRBJ2-1; size: once; V: TRBV9; CDR3: CASSVGGNSYNEQFF; DNA: TGTGCCAGCAGCGTAGGGGGAAACTCCTACAATGAGCAGTTCTTC
D: TRBD2; J: TRBJ2-5; size: once; V: TRBV7-8; CDR3: CASSLSVGGRGETQYF; DNA: TGTGCCAGCAGCTTAAGTGTAGGCGGGAGGGGAGAGACCCAGTACTTC